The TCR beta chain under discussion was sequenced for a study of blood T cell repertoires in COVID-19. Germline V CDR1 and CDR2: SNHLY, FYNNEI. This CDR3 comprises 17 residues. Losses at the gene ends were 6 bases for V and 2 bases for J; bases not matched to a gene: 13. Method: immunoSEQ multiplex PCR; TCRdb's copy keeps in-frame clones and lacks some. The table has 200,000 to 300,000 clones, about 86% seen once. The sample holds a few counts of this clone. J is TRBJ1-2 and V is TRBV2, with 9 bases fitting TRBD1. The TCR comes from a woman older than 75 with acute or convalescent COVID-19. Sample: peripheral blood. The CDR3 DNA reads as TGTGCCAGCAGACGACATACTACAGGGGGCGCCAACTATGGCTACACCTTC. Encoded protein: CASRRHTTGGANYGYTF.